This is a list of T cell receptor beta chains from one sample in a study of Ad26.COV2.S vaccination and SARS-CoV-2 variants. Assay: immunoSEQ multiplex PCR; the TCRdb copy retains only in-frame clones and omits some. This table has around 140,000 clones, roughly 90% appearing once. The sample in question was peripheral blood, obtained after recovery from COVID-19. All receptors come from a human donor who had recovered from COVID-19. The CDR3 runs from the conserved cysteine through the conserved F or W. D genes are given only for firm matches. Clone size is shown for a subset of rows, as once, few, many or a class of expanded clone.

D gene,clone size,J gene,V gene,CDR3 DNA,CDR3 protein
-,-,TRBJ2-5,TRBV6-1,TGTGCCAGCAGTGAACTCTGGCAAGAGACCCAGTACTTC,CASSELWQETQYF
-,-,TRBJ2-1,TRBV30,TGTGCCTGGAGTGGCGCGGATGAGCAGTTCTTC,CAWSGADEQFF
TRBD2,-,TRBJ2-1,TRBV9,TGTGCCAGCAGCGACGAAGGGACTAGCGTAAATGAGCAGTTCTTC,CASSDEGTSVNEQFF
-,-,TRBJ1-1,TRBV9,TGTGCCAGCAGCGTAGGATGGGGACTTCAGGGAGTTAACACTGAAGCTTTCTTT,CASSVGWGLQGVNTEAFF
-,-,TRBJ1-2,TRBV24-1,TGTGCCACCAGTGATTTATTAAGCGGGGTAGTGGACTATGGCTACACCTTC,CATSDLLSGVVDYGYTF
-,-,TRBJ1-5,TRBV4-3,TGCGCCAGCAGCCAAGGGGGGATTGGCAATCAGCCCCAGCATTTT,CASSQGGIGNQPQHF
-,-,TRBJ2-5,TRBV7-2,TGTGCCAGCAGCCCCGCACCCGGGGTCTTGGCAGTGGGAGAGACCCAGTACTTC,CASSPAPGVLAVGETQYF
-,-,TRBJ2-7,TRBV4-1,TGCGCCAGCAGCCTCGCTGTTCCCCCGTTTTCCTACGAGCAGTACTTC,CASSLAVPPFSYEQYF
TRBD1,-,TRBJ2-2,TRBV6-5,TGTGCCAGCAGACCCGACAGGGGGCGCACCGGGGAGCTGTTTTTT,CASRPDRGRTGELFF
-,-,TRBJ1-1,TRBV7-9,TGTGCCAGCAGCTCCTTAAGATGGGAGGGGACTCCCTTGAACACTGAAGCTTTCTTT,CASSSLRWEGTPLNTEAFF
-,-,TRBJ2-5,TRBV7-9,TGTGCCAGCAGCTTATTAGGGAAGGAAGAGACCCAGTACTTC,CASSLLGKEETQYF
-,many,TRBJ1-3,TRBV11-2,TGTGCCAGCACCTCTAAAATTGGCGGCGCCGTAAACTCTGGAAACACCATATATTTT,CASTSKIGGAVNSGNTIYF
-,-,TRBJ2-5,TRBV24-1,TGTGCCACCAGTCGATCGGCGGGGTTGGGGGAGACCCAGTACTTC,CATSRSAGLGETQYF
-,-,TRBJ2-7,TRBV12-3/TRBV12-4,TGTGCCAGCAGAAAGGCCAGCGAGCAGTACTTC,CASRKASEQYF
-,-,TRBJ1-4,TRBV25-1,TGTGCCAGCGGATGGGGGGTTGGTCTTAGTGAAAAACTGTTTTTT,CASGWGVGLSEKLFF
-,once,TRBJ2-3,TRBV5-1,TGCGCCAGCAGCTTGGACAGGGTGGGGGCAGATACGCAGTATTTT,CASSLDRVGADTQYF
-,-,TRBJ1-5,TRBV5-6,TGTGCCAGCAGCCAATCCTCTGGAAGGTCGCATCAGCCCCAGCATTTT,CASSQSSGRSHQPQHF
-,-,TRBJ1-2,TRBV10-3,TGTGCCATCAGCCCAGGATATGGCTACACCTTC,CAISPGYGYTF
-,-,TRBJ2-5,TRBV5-1,TGCGCCAGCAGAGTCATGAGTGCAGATCAAGAGACCCAGTACTTC,CASRVMSADQETQYF
TRBD1,-,TRBJ1-1,TRBV19,TGTGCCAGCAGAGAACCGGGACAGGTCTCTGAAGCTTTCTTT,CASREPGQVSEAFF
-,-,TRBJ2-1,TRBV6-9,TGTGCCAGCAGTTCATTTGGGGGCCCCTACAATGAGCAGTTCTTC,CASSSFGGPYNEQFF
TRBD1,-,TRBJ1-1,TRBV5-1,TGCGCCAGCAGCTTGGGACAGGGCGGCGGCACTGAAGCTTTCTTT,CASSLGQGGGTEAFF
TRBD2,-,TRBJ2-3,TRBV7-7,TGTGCTAGCAGCCCGAGGATAGCGGGGGCGGGAGATACGCAGTATTTT,CASSPRIAGAGDTQYF
-,once,TRBJ2-7,TRBV29-1,TGCAGCGTGTCAGGGACGAGCTCCTACGAGCAGTACTTC,CSVSGTSSYEQYF
-,once,TRBJ1-4,TRBV4-3,TGCGCCAGCAGCCAAGATCTAAGCAGCATTAATGAAAAACTGTTTTTT,CASSQDLSSINEKLFF
-,-,TRBJ1-5,TRBV30,TGTGCCTGGAGTCGGGAAGGGATGTGGGCTCAGCCCCAGCATTTT,CAWSREGMWAQPQHF
-,-,TRBJ1-1,TRBV18,TGTGCCAGCTCACCAACCCCACCAAGGGTCAACACTGAAGCTTTCTTT,CASSPTPPRVNTEAFF
TRBD1,-,TRBJ2-7,TRBV7-2,TGTGCCAGCAGCCTCCGGACAGGGGGGTACGAGCAGTACTTC,CASSLRTGGYEQYF
-,-,TRBJ1-2,TRBV6-2/TRBV6-3,TGTGCCAGCAGTTCGTCGCTCGGATGGGACTATGGCTACACCTTC,CASSSSLGWDYGYTF
-,once,TRBJ2-1,TRBV29-1,TGCAGCGTTGACAGGCTGGGGGTTAGTAAAGAGCAGTTCTTC,CSVDRLGVSKEQFF
-,-,TRBJ1-2,TRBV7-2,TGTGCCAGCAGCCCTGGAGTTAGAAACTATGGCTACACCTTC,CASSPGVRNYGYTF
-,-,TRBJ1-1,TRBV7-9,TGTGCCAGCAGCTTAAATAGTGGCACTGAAGCTTTCTTT,CASSLNSGTEAFF
TRBD2,once,TRBJ2-5,TRBV27,TGTGCCAGCAGTCCACGACTAGCAGGAGAGACCCAGTACTTC,CASSPRLAGETQYF
TRBD1,-,TRBJ2-3,TRBV6-6,TGTGCCAGCAGTCGCGACAGGGTCACCACAGATACGCAGTATTTT,CASSRDRVTTDTQYF
TRBD2,-,TRBJ2-1,TRBV28,TGTGCCAGCACGAAAACGCACTTGGGACTAGCGGGGGGTATGGTGATAGATGAGCAGTTCTTC,CASTKTHLGLAGGMVIDEQFF
-,once,TRBJ1-1,TRBV28,TGTGCCAGCAGTTTGTTGCAACTACGGAAGGGTTTGAACACTGAAGCTTTCTTT,CASSLLQLRKGLNTEAFF
-,-,TRBJ1-6,TRBV28,TGTGCCAGCAGTTCCGCAGACTCCTATAATTCACCCCTCCACTTT,CASSSADSYNSPLHF
TRBD2,few,TRBJ2-3,TRBV7-2,TGTGCCAGCAGCATAGCGGGGGCGACAGATACGCAGTATTTT,CASSIAGATDTQYF
-,-,TRBJ1-1,TRBV6-1,TGTGCCAGCAGTGAAGCGCCCTCAACTGAAGCTTTCTTT,CASSEAPSTEAFF
-,-,TRBJ1-1,TRBV6-1,TGTGCCAGCAGTGAAGCGCTTTCAGGGGTCCATCTGGGGGTCACTGAAGCTTTCTTT,CASSEALSGVHLGVTEAFF
TRBD1,-,TRBJ1-2,TRBV9,TGTGCCAGCAGGGCATCAGGGACAGTCCTAGGGGCCTACACCTTC,CASRASGTVLGAYTF
TRBD1,once,TRBJ1-1,TRBV19,TGTGCCAGTAGGCAAACTAAGACAGGGGGTGCTGAAGCTTTCTTT,CASRQTKTGGAEAFF
TRBD2,-,TRBJ2-5,TRBV7-9,TGTGCCAGCAGCGAAGGACTAGCGGGGGGGCCGGGTCAAGAGACCCAGTACTTC,CASSEGLAGGPGQETQYF
TRBD1,-,TRBJ2-7,TRBV11-2,TGTGCCACCGAGGGTCTGGACAGGGTCTACGAGCAGTACTTC,CATEGLDRVYEQYF
-,-,TRBJ2-7,TRBV6-2/TRBV6-3,TGTGCCAGCAGTTACTGGACGGTCTCCTACGAGCAGTACTTC,CASSYWTVSYEQYF
-,-,TRBJ2-7,TRBV11-2,TGTGCCAGCAGCTTGGGACTCCCCTACGAGCAGTACTTC,CASSLGLPYEQYF
-,-,TRBJ2-7,TRBV5-3,TGTGCCAGAAGCTCGATGCAAGGGCAGGCCTCTATCTACGAGCAGTACTTC,CARSSMQGQASIYEQYF
-,-,TRBJ2-1,TRBV29-1,TGCAGCTCGGGGAACAATGAGCAGTTCTTC,CSSGNNEQFF